The clone carrying this TCR beta chain was seen a single time. Methods used by the authors: Reference gene primers were amplified, and this amplification served to estimate nucleated cell counts. Using immunoSEQ multiplex PCR, the repertoire was profiled, and TCRdb retains in-frame clones only, with some absent. D and trimming come from the DNA, and the V and J calls and clone size come from that table. The sample includes around 290,000 clones, about 88% of them seen just once. Trimming removed 5 bases from V and 3 bases from J, with 9 bases in between. CDR3 length equals 13 residues. This entry is derived from a study of blood T cell repertoires in COVID-19.

The origin of this receptor is a woman aged 55-70 years in a cohort exposed to, infected with or recovered from COVID-19 (not recorded which). V usage is TRBV12-3 or TRBV12-4 and J usage is TRBJ2-3; no clear D. What was sequenced was PBMCs or T cells enriched from blood (not recorded which). The CDR3 protein is CASSPPRTDTQYF. The CDR3 coding sequence is TGTGCCAGCAGTCCCCCGCGGACAGATACGCAGTATTTT.